A single sample gave rise to the 17 T cell receptor beta chains below, sequenced in a study of blood T cell repertoires in COVID-19. Sequencing was performed with immunoSEQ multiplex PCR; in TCRdb, only in-frame clones are kept and a portion is missing. The sample includes roughly 70,000 clones, approximately 88% of them seen just once. Sequenced material: peripheral blood. The receptors here all came from a woman in her 70s with acute or convalescent COVID-19.

The chain uses TRBV18 and TRBJ2-7; no clear D gene. Germline assignment: CDR1 KGHSH and CDR2 LQKENI. V was trimmed by 2 bases and J by 3 bases, leaving 17 bases between them. There are 16 residues in the CDR3. CDR3 DNA: TGTGCCAGCTCACCAGCTTCTCCAGCGAACTACTACGAGCAGTACTTC. It yields the protein CASSPASPANYYEQYF.

The rearrangement links TRBV9 to TRBJ1-2, with 9 bases fitting TRBD1. V lost 0 bases, J lost 8 bases, and 5 bases stayed unmatched. Germline V CDR1 and CDR2: SGDLS, YYNGEE. The CDR3 has 14 residues. CDR3: CASSVEGTGLGYTF. CDR3 DNA sequence: TGTGCCAGCAGCGTAGAGGGGACAGGGTTGGGCTACACCTTC.

The rearrangement links TRBV28 to TRBJ1-1; maybe TRBD1 (6 bases). Germline-derived CDR1 and CDR2 are MDHEN and SYDVKM. Deletions cut 2 bases from V and 6 bases from J, with 13 bases between. The CDR3 sequence is 14 residues long. The CDR3 loop is CASSLVQGPPEAFF. In DNA form, the CDR3 reads TGTGCCAGCAGTTTAGTACAGGGTCCCCCTGAAGCTTTCTTT.

V usage is TRBV7-2 and J usage is TRBJ1-5; 9 nucleotides match TRBD1. This CDR3 contains 15 residues. CDR1 is SGHTA, CDR2 FQGNSA, per germline. V lost 1 base and J lost 6; bases outside the gene matches: 4. In nucleotides, the CDR3 is TGTGCCAGCAGCTTAGAAGGGACAGGGCCTCAGCCCCAGCATTTT. Protein: CASSLEGTGPQPQHF.

This clone was counted between two and nine times. This chain connects TRBV5-4 to TRBJ1-1; the match to TRBD1 covers 7 bases. Germline V lookup: CDR1 SGHNT, CDR2 YYREEE (reference sequence). The CDR3 has 14 residues. J gave up 5 bases and V 0 bases, and 4 bases lay outside the gene matches. The CDR3 DNA reads TGTGCCAGCAGCTTGGTTGACAGGGTTACTGAAGCTTTCTTT. Translating it yields CASSLVDRVTEAFF. Filled out from reference TRBV5-4 and TRBJ1-1, the complete variable domain reads ETGVTQSPTHLIKTRGQQVTLRCSSQSGHNTVSWYQQALGQGPQFIFQYYREEENGRGNFPPRFSGLQFPNYSSELNVNALELDDSALYLCASSLVDRVTEAFFGQGTRLTVV.

This clone showed up just once. The J gene is TRBJ1-1, the V gene TRBV12-3 or TRBV12-4; D is undetermined. Trimming removed 3 bases at V and 7 bases at J, with 9 bases between. The CDR3 length is 12 residues. The CDR3 DNA is TGTGCCAGCAGTTTTGGCCGGAGTGAAGCTTTCTTT. It encodes CASSFGRSEAFF.

The CDR3 is CASSSEAVRRGADTQYF. The CDR3 DNA reads as TGTGCCAGCAGCTCAGAAGCCGTGCGCAGGGGGGCAGATACGCAGTATTTT. This rearrangement joins TRBV11-2 to TRBJ2-3; maybe TRBD1 (7 bases). The CDR3 runs 17 residues. The V and J ends lost 4 bases and 4 bases respectively, with 21 bases between them. The V gene's germline CDR1 is SGHAT and CDR2 FQNNGV.

The V and J genes are TRBV5-6 and TRBJ2-7, with 11 bases aligning to TRBD2. V gave up 2 bases and J gave up 2 bases; unmatched junction bases: 3. Germline-derived CDR1 and CDR2 are SGHDT and YYEEEE. The CDR3 length is 15 residues. In nucleotides, the CDR3 is TGTGCCAGCAGCTTCGATAGCGGGAGGGCCTACGAGCAGTACTTC. It yields the protein CASSFDSGRAYEQYF.

The chain has TRBV6-5 and TRBJ1-6; TRBD1 agrees at 10 bases. The CDR3 is 15 amino acids. The V gene's germline CDR1 is MNHEY and CDR2 SVGAGI. With V trimmed by 5 bases and J by 11 bases, 9 bases remained unmatched. The CDR3 spells CASSHGQGGTPPLHF. The CDR3 coding sequence is TGTGCCAGCAGTCACGGACAGGGGGGTACGCCACCCCTCCACTTT.

The rearrangement joins TRBV12-5 to TRBJ2-3; possible D gene TRBD2, 5 bases. V lost 3 bases and J lost 4, with 8 bases in between. The CDR3 has 13 residues. CDR1 is LGHNT and CDR2 is FRNRAP in the germline V gene. The CDR3 DNA follows: TGTGCTAGTGGTTTATCCGGGGCAGATACGCAGTATTTT. Its protein product is CASGLSGADTQYF.

The chain joins TRBV28 to TRBJ1-1; 7 bases are a match to TRBD1. CDR1 and CDR2 (germline): MDHEN, SYDVKM. Trimming removed 4 bases from V and 6 bases from J; junction bases left unmatched: 2. The CDR3 length is 12 residues. DNA for the CDR3: TGTGCCAGCAGTTGGGGGACAGCTGAAGCTTTCTTT. Protein product: CASSWGTAEAFF.

The rearrangement joins TRBV7-9 to TRBJ1-3; D is undetermined. The V gene lost 7 bases and the J gene lost 4 bases, with 20 bases spanning the gap. Germline CDR1 and CDR2: SEHNR and FQNEAQ (reference sequence). The CDR3 spans 16 residues. The CDR3 bases are TGTGCCAGCACCAAAACTCTGCGTCCCGTCGGAAACACCATATATTTT. Translation gives CASTKTLRPVGNTIYF. Complete variable domain (other parts from reference TRBV7-9 and TRBJ1-3): DTGVSQNPRHKITKRGQNVTFRCDPISEHNRLYWYRQTLGQGPEFLTYFQNEAQLEKSRLLSDRFSAERPKGSFSTLEIQRTEQGDSAMYLCASTKTLRPVGNTIYFGEGSWLTVV.

V gene TRBV20-1 combines with J gene TRBJ2-4; no definite D call. Trimming pared 5 bases from V and 6 bases from J, leaving 8 bases between. The CDR3 is made up of 11 amino acids. Germline CDR1 is DFQATT and CDR2 is SNEGSKA (reference sequence). CDR3 sequence: CSALWRNIQYF. The CDR3 region has the DNA TGCAGTGCTCTCTGGAGAAACATTCAGTACTTC.

This clone was detected once. The genes are TRBV18 and TRBJ1-1, with 7 positions matching TRBD1. Looked up from germline, CDR1 is KGHSH and CDR2 is LQKENI. The CDR3 is 14 amino acids. V lost 4 bases, J lost 3 bases, and 5 bases stayed unmatched. CDR3 sequence: CASSQTGLDTEAFF. In DNA form, the CDR3 reads TGTGCCAGCTCACAGACAGGGCTTGACACTGAAGCTTTCTTT.

The gene calls are TRBV5-8 and TRBJ2-3, with 7 nucleotides matching TRBD2. Germline CDR1 SGHTS, CDR2 YDEGEE. This CDR3 is built from 17 residues. Trimming removed 0 bases from V and 0 bases from J; junction bases left unmatched: 7. CDR3 DNA: TGTGCCAGCAGCTTGGCCTTCGGACTAGTAAGCACAGATACGCAGTATTTT. It translates to CASSLAFGLVSTDTQYF.

The chain couples TRBV5-1 to TRBJ2-2; 9 bases line up with TRBD2. Looked up from germline, CDR1 is SGHRS and CDR2 is YFSETQ. V was clipped by 5 bases and J by 1 base; unmatched bases: 3. This CDR3 is built from 15 residues. The CDR3 loop reads CASSSTSGNTGELFF. Written as DNA, the CDR3 is TGCGCCAGCAGTTCGACTAGCGGGAACACCGGGGAGCTGTTTTTT.

The chain uses TRBV6-2 or TRBV6-3 and TRBJ1-1; D is uncertain. The CDR3 is 15 residues long. Germline loops: CDR1 MNHEY, CDR2 SVGEGT. The germline V and J ends were trimmed by 4 bases and 0 bases, with 12 bases remaining between them. This CDR3 is CASSSLRRLNTEAFF. As DNA, the CDR3 is TGTGCCAGCAGTTCGCTGAGGAGACTGAACACTGAAGCTTTCTTT.